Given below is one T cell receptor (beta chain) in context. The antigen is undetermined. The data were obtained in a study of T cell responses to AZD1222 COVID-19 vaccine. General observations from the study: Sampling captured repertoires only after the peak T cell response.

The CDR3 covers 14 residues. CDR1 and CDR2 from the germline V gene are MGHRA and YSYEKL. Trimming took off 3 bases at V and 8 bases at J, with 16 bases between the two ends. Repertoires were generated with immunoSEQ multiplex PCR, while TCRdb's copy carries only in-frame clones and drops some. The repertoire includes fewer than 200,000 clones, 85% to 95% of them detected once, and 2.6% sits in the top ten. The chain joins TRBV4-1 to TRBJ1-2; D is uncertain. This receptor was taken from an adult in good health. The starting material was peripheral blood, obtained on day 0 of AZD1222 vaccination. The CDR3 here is CASSQAPAGSGYTF. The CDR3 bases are TGCGCCAGCAGCCAGGCCCCTGCGGGGTCGGGCTACACCTTC.